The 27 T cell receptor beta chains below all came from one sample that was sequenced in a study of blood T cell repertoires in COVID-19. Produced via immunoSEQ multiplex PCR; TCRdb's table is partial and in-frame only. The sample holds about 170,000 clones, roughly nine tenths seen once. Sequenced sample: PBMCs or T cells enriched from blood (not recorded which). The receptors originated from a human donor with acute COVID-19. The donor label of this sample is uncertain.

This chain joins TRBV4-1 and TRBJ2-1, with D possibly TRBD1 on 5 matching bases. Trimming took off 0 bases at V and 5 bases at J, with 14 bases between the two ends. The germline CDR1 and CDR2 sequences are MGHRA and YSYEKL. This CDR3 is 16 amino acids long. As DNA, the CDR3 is TGCGCCAGCAGCCAAGAACGGGTCAGGGCAAACAATGAGCAGTTCTTC. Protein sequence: CASSQERVRANNEQFF.

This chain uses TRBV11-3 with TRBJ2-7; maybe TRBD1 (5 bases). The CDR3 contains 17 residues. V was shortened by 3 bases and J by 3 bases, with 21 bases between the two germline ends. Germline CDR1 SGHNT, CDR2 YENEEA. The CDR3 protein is CASSFLVLAGNGYEQYF. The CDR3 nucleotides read TGTGCCAGCAGCTTCTTGGTGTTGGCAGGGAACGGCTACGAGCAGTACTTC.

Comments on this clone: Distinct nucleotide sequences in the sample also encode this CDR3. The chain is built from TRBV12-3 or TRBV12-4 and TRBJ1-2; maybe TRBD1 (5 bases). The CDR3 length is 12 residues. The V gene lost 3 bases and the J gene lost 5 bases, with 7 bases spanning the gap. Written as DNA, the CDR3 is TGTGCCAGCAGTTTGCAGGGTTATGGCTACACCTTC. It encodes CASSLQGYGYTF.

The CDR3 sequence: CASSPPGQANTEAFF. The CDR3, as DNA: TGTGCCAGCTCACCTCCGGGACAGGCCAACACTGAAGCTTTCTTT. The chain recombines TRBV18 with TRBJ1-1; 8 bases align to TRBD1. Germline V gene data show CDR1 as KGHSH and CDR2 as LQKENI. This CDR3 is built from 15 residues. Trimming took 3 bases from V and 2 from J; bases not matched to a gene: 5. Based on the CDR3 plus reference TRBV18 and TRBJ1-1, the full variable domain is NAGVMQNPRHLVRRRGQEARLRCSPMKGHSHVYWYRQLPEEGLKFMVYLQKENIIDESGMPKERFSAEFPKEGPSILRIQQVVRGDSAAYFCASSPPGQANTEAFFGQGTRLTVV.

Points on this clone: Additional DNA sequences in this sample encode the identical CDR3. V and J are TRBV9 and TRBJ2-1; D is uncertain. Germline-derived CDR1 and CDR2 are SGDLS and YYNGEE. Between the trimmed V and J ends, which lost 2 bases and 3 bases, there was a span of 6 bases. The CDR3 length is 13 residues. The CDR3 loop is CASSVSLYNEQFF. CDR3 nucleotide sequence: TGTGCCAGCAGCGTGTCCCTCTACAATGAGCAGTTCTTC.

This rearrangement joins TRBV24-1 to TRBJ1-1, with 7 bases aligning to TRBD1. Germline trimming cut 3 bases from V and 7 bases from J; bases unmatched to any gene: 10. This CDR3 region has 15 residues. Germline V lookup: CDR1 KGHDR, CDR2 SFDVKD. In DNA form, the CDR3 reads TGTGCCACCAGTGATACGAACCGGGACAGTGGTGAAGCTTTCTTT. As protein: CATSDTNRDSGEAFF.

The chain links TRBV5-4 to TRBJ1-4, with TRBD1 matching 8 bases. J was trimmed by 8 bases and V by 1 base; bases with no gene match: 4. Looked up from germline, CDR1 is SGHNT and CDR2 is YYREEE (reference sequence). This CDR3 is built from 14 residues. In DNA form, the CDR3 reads TGTGCCAGCAGCTTGCAGGGGGCGTCCGAAAAACTGTTTTTT. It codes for CASSLQGASEKLFF. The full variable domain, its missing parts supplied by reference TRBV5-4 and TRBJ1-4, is ETGVTQSPTHLIKTRGQQVTLRCSSQSGHNTVSWYQQALGQGPQFIFQYYREEENGRGNFPPRFSGLQFPNYSSELNVNALELDDSALYLCASSLQGASEKLFFGSGTQLSVL.

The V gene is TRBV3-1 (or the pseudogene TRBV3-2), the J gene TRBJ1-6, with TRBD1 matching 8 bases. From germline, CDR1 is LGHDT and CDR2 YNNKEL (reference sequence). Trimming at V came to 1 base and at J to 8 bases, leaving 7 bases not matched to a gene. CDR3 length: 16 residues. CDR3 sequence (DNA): TGTGCCAGCAGCCAAGGAACAGGGGGACGAGATTCACCCCTCCACTTT. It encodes CASSQGTGGRDSPLHF.

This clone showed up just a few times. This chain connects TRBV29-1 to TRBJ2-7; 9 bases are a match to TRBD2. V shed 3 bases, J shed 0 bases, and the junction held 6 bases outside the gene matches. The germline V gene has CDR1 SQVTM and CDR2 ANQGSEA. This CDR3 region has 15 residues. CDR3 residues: CSVDIWRGGSYEQYF. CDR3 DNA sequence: TGCAGCGTTGATATTTGGCGGGGGGGCTCCTACGAGCAGTACTTC.

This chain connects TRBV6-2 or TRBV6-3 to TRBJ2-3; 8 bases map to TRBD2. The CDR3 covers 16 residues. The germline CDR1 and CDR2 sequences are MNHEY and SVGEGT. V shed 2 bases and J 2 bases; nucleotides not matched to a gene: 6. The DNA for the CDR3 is TGTGCCAGCAGTTACAAAGCGGGGGACTCCACAGATACGCAGTATTTT. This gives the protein CASSYKAGDSTDTQYF.

In nucleotides, the CDR3 is TGTGCCAGCAGCTACGGACTCCCCTCCTACGAGCAGTACTTC. Its translation: CASSYGLPSYEQYF. The chain is built from TRBV7-2 and TRBJ2-7, with a weak D call TRBD2 (5 bases). The CDR3 has 14 residues. V was clipped by 4 bases and J by 0 bases, with 10 bases between them. Germline V lookup: CDR1 SGHTA, CDR2 FQGNSA.

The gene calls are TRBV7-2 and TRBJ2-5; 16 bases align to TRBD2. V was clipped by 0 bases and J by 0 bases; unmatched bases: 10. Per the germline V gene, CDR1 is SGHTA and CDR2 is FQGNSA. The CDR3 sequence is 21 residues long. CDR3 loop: CASSLAPGLAGGLRYQETQYF. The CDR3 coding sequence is TGTGCCAGCAGCTTAGCCCCGGGACTAGCGGGGGGGCTTCGGTACCAAGAGACCCAGTACTTC.

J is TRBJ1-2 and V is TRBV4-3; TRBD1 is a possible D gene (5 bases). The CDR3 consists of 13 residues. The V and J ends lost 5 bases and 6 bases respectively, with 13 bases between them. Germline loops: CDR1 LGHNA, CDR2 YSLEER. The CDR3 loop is CASSSREVDGYTF. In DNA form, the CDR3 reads TGCGCCAGCAGCTCCAGGGAAGTGGATGGCTACACCTTC.

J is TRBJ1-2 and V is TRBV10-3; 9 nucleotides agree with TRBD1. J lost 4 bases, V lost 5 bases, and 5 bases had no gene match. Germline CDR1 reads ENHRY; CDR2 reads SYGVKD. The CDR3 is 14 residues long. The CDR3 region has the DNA TGTGCCATCAGTAGGGACAGGGTTAGCTATGGCTACACCTTC. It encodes CAISRDRVSYGYTF.

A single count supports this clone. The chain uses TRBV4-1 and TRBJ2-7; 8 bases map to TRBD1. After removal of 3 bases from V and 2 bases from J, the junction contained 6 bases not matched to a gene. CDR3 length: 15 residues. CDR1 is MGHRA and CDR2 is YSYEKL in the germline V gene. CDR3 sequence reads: CASSHLPTGAYEQYF. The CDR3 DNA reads TGCGCCAGCAGCCATCTTCCGACAGGGGCCTACGAGCAGTACTTC.

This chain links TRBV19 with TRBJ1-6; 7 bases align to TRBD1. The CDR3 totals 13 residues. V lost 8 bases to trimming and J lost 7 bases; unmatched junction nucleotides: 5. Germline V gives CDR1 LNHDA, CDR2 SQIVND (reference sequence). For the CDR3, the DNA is TGTGCCAGTCGGGACAGTCCGAATTCACCCCTCCACTTT. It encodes CASRDSPNSPLHF.

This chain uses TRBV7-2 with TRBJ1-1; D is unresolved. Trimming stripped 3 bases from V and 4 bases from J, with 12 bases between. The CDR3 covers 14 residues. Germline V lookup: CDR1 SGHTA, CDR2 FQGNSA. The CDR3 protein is CASSFSRVGTEAFF. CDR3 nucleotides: TGTGCCAGCAGCTTCTCGAGGGTGGGCACTGAAGCTTTCTTT.

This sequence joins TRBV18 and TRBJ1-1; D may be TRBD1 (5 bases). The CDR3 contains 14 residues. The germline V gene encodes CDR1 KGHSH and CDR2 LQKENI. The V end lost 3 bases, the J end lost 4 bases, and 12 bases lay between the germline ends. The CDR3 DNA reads TGTGCCAGCTCACCGGCAGCCAGGGTCACTGAAGCTTTCTTT. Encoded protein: CASSPAARVTEAFF.

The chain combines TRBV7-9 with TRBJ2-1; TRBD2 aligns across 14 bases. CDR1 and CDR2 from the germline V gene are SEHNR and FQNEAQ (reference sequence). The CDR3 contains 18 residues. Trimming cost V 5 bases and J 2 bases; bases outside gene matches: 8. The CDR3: CASSPPMTSGGAYNEQFF. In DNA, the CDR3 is TGTGCCAGCAGCCCGCCGATGACTAGCGGGGGGGCCTACAATGAGCAGTTCTTC.

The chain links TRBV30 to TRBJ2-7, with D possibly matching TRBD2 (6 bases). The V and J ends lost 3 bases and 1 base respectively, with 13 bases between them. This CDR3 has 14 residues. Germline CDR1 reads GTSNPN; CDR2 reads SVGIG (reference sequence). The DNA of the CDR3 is TGTGCCTGGAGGGAGGGGCAGAATTCCTACGAGCAGTACTTC. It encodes CAWREGQNSYEQYF. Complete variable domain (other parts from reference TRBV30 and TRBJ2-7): SQTIHQWPATLVQPVGSPLSLECTVEGTSNPNLYWYRQAAGRGLQLLFYSVGIGQISSEVPQNLSASRPQDRQFILSSKKLLLSDSGFYLCAWREGQNSYEQYFGPGTRLTVT.

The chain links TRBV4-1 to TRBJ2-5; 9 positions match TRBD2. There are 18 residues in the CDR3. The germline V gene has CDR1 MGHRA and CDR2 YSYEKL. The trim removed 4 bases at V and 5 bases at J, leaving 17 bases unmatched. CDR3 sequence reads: CASSPSGGQRFGWETQYF. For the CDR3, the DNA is TGCGCCAGCAGCCCGAGCGGGGGGCAACGTTTCGGGTGGGAGACCCAGTACTTC.

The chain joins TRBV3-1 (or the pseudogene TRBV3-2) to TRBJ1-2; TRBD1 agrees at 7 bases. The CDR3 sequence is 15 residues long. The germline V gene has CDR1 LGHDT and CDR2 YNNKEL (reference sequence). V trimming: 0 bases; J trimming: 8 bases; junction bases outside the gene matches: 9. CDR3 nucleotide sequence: TGTGCCAGCAGCCAAGACATTACAGGGGCGGAGGGCTACACCTTC. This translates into CASSQDITGAEGYTF.

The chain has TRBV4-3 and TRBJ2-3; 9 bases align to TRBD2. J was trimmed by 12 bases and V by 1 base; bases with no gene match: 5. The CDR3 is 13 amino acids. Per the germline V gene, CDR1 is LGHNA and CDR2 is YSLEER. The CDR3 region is CASSQGRLAGQYF. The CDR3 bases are TGCGCCAGCAGCCAAGGGAGGCTAGCGGGACAGTATTTT.

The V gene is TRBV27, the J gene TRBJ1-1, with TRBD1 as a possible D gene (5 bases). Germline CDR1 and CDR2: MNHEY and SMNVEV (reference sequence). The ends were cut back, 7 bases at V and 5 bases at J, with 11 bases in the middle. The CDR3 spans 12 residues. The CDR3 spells CASTSGGTEAFF. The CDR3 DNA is TGTGCCAGCACCTCGGGGGGTACTGAAGCTTTCTTT.

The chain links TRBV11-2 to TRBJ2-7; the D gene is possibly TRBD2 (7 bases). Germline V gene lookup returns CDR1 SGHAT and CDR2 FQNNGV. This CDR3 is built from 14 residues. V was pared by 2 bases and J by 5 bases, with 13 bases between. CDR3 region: CASSLKQGGHEQYF. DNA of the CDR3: TGTGCCAGCAGCTTAAAACAGGGAGGGCACGAGCAGTACTTC.

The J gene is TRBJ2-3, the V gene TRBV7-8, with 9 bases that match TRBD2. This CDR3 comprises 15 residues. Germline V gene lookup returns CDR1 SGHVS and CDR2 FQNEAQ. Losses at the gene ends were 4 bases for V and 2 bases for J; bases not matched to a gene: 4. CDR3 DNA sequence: TGTGCCAGCAGCTCCGTAGCGGGGGTCACAGATACGCAGTATTTT. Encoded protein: CASSSVAGVTDTQYF.

The CDR3 loop is CASSSRTSARADTQYF. The DNA for the CDR3 is TGTGCCAGCAGCTCACGGACTAGCGCCCGGGCAGATACGCAGTATTTT. The V gene is TRBV11-3, the J gene TRBJ2-3; 9 bases fit TRBD2. V shed 4 bases and J 4 bases; nucleotides not matched to a gene: 9. There are 16 residues in the CDR3. Germline V gene sequence: CDR1 SGHNT, CDR2 YENEEA. The full variable domain, its missing parts supplied by reference TRBV11-3 and TRBJ2-3, is EAGVVQSPRYKIIEKKQPVAFWCNPISGHNTLYWYLQNLGQGPELLIRYENEEAVDDSQLPKDRFSAERLKGVDSTLKIQPAELGDSAVYLCASSSRTSARADTQYFGPGTRLTVL.